Described below is a single T cell receptor (beta chain) sequence and its context. Its cognate antigen has yet to be identified. No base quality information exists; no much larger clone differs at one position. According to the germline V gene, CDR1 reads SGHAT and CDR2 reads FQNNGV. The CDR3 numbers 13 residues from cysteine through phenylalanine. The only DNA kept is the CDR3, 39 bases in frame from the first base. Trimming takes 0 bases from V and 3 bases from J, and the germline ends sit 6 bases apart. The immunoSEQ Assay, a bias-controlled multiplex PCR, was used to amplify TCRbeta CDR3 regions from genomic DNA. Per the authors' processing: The number of nucleated cells in each sample was estimated by amplification of reference gene primers within the assay. To quantify the absolute abundance of each unique TCRbeta CDR3 rearrangement, sequence reads were collapsed and filtered. For each sample, productive Simpson clonality was calculated as the square root of Simpson's diversity index over productive rearrangements. Drawn from immuneACCESS, this table holds only the in-frame rearrangements with V and J called that TCRdb kept. Clones are partly lost; checked studies trace under half to an unresolved V gene and leave the rest unexplained. The D gene and trimming were derived from the DNA, and the V and J assignments and clone size from that table. For this sample the table gives 320,000 or so clones, of which roughly 88% were detected only once. Together, the top ten hold about 5% of the sample.

In the prospective study, participants were about 18 to 95 years old, resided in about two dozen geographic areas of the United States, and were enrolled through a virtual design. In the prospective study, cohorts were assigned on the basis of participant-reported clinical history obtained from a screening survey and a study questionnaire. ImmuneRACE Cohort 3 recovered participants were defined by two consecutive negative NP/OP PCR tests, healthcare professional clearance, or symptom resolution. Mobile phlebotomists in the prospective study collected whole blood, serum and a nasopharyngeal or oropharyngeal swab from every participant. Over an approximately 2-month period, participants in the prospective study had the option of providing additional blood draws and questionnaires. Blood samples from the prospective study were shipped frozen or at room temperature prior to DNA extraction. The data were taken from a study of blood T cell repertoires in COVID-19 (dated by TCRdb to 2020 to 2021). With respect to the entire study: The collaborator samples originated in the United States, Italy and Spain and spanned the acute and convalescent phases of COVID-19. The prospective study material was composed of cDNA or gDNA derived from T cells, B-cell-depleted T cells, or PBMCs. Deeply sampled blood TCRbeta repertoires from subjects exposed to, actively infected with, or recovered from COVID-19 were included in the dataset. The repertoires were made available in a free public database intended to serve as a resource for research on the immune response to SARS-CoV-2. Samples came from the ongoing ImmuneRACE study (first 160 participants) plus 1,254 subjects from 6 global collaborators. Sample metadata almost always included a de-identified subject ID, COVID-19 status, age in years and sex. Where available, HLA class I and class II types were obtained from metadata supplied by the sample provider rather than from assay-based typing. Results the study describes overall, beyond this receptor: Clinical and demographic metadata were provided uncurated, with the amount varying by source and participant.

This receptor was obtained from a man aged 30-40 years who had recovered from COVID-19. Sequencing was carried out using PBMCs or T cells enriched from blood (not recorded which). The rearranged segments are TRBV11-2 and TRBJ2-7, with the D gene not confidently named. The CDR3 loop reads CASSLEPVYEQYF. The nucleotide sequence reads as follows: TGTGCCAGCAGCTTAGAACCAGTCTACGAGCAGTACTTC.